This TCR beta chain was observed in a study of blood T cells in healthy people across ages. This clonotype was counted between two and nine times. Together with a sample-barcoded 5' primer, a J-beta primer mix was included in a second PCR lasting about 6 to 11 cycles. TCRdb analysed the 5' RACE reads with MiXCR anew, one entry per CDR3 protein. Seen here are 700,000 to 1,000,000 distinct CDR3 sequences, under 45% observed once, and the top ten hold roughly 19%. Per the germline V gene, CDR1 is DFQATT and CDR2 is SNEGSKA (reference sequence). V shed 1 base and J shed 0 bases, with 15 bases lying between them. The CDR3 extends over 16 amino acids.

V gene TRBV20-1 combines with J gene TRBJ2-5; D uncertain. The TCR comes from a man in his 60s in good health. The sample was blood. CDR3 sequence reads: CSARVESVTDQETQYF. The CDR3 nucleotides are TGCAGTGCTAGAGTGGAATCGGTTACAGACCAAGAGACCCAGTACTTC.